These 2 T cell receptor beta chains were sequenced from one sample in a study of vaccination effects on CD4 cells after COVID-19. Which antigens these TCRs recognize remains unknown. Subsequent to approximately 9 days of culture, CD4+ T cells were isolated. Participants got two doses of BNT162b2 or mRNA-1273 vaccine. The assay was immunoSEQ multiplex PCR, and TCRdb's table has in-frame clones only and misses some. The data show 60,000 to 80,000 clones, around 74% seen once. The sample here was CD4+ T cells from PBMCs cultured without peptide, taken after COVID-19 vaccination. The receptor set was obtained from a human donor who received a COVID-19 vaccine.

The J gene is TRBJ2-5, the V gene TRBV7-9; TRBD2 matches 9 bases. Germline CDR1 SEHNR, CDR2 FQNEAQ (reference sequence). The J segment lost 3 bases and the V segment lost 1 base, leaving 9 bases of the junction unmatched. The CDR3 covers 17 residues. DNA of the CDR3: TGTGCCAGCAGCTTAGGCTTCCAGCGGGGGGCGAAAGAGACCCAGTACTTC. Its protein product is CASSLGFQRGAKETQYF.

The chain employs TRBV2 and TRBJ1-2, with D uncertain. V shed 3 bases and J shed 3 bases, with 11 bases lying between them. Germline V lookup: CDR1 SNHLY, CDR2 FYNNEI. This CDR3 region has 14 residues. The CDR3: CASSDGTGDYGYTF. DNA of the CDR3: TGTGCCAGCAGTGATGGAACGGGAGACTATGGCTACACCTTC.